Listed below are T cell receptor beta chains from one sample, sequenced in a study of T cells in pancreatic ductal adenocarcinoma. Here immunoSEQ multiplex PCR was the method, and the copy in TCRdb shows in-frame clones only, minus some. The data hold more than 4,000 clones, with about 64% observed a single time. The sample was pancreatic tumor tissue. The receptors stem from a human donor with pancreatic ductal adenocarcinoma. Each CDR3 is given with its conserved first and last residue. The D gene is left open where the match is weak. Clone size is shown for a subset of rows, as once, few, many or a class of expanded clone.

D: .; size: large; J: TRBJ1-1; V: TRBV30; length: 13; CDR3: CAWSLEGYTEAFF; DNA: TGTGCCTGGAGTCTGGAGGGGTACACTGAAGCTTTCTTT
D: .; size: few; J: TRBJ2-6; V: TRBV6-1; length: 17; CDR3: CASSELGGKSGANVLTF; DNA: TGTGCCAGCAGTGAATTAGGGGGGAAGTCTGGGGCCAACGTCCTGACTTTC
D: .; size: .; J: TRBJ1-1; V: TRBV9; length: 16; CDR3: CASSVGVGLMNTEAFF; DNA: TGTGCCAGCAGCGTAGGAGTGGGACTAATGAACACTGAAGCTTTCTTT
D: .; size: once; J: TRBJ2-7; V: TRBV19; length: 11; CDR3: CARPRSGEQYF; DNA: TGTGCCAGACCTAGATCTGGGGAGCAGTACTTC
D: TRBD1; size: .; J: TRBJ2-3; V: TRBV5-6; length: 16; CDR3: CASSFMGQGVGDTQYF; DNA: TGTGCCAGCAGCTTTATGGGACAGGGGGTAGGGGATACGCAGTATTTT
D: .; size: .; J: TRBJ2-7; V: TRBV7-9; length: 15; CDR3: CASSSRGTVGSEQYF; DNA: TGTGCCAGCAGCTCCAGGGGAACGGTAGGTTCGGAGCAGTACTTC
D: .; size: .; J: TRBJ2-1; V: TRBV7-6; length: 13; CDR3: CASSSRWGAGLIF; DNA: TGTGCCAGCAGCTCTAGGTGGGGGGCTGGTTTGATCTTC
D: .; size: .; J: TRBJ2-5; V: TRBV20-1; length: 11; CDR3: CSVEMEETQYF; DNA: TGCAGTGTAGAGATGGAAGAGACCCAGTACTTC
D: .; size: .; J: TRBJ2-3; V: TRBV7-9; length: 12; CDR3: CASSPGTDTQYF; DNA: TGTGCCAGCAGCCCTGGCACAGATACGCAGTATTTT
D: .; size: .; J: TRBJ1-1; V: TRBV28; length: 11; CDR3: CASRTSGEAFF; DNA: TGTGCCAGCAGAACCTCAGGCGAAGCTTTCTTT
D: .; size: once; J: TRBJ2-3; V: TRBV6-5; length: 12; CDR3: CASSPDWDTQYF; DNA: TGTGCCAGCAGTCCCGATTGGGATACGCAGTATTTT
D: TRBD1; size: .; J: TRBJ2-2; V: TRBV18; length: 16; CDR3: CASSPPGQGATGELFF; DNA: TGTGCCAGCTCACCACCGGGACAGGGGGCGACCGGGGAGCTGTTTTTT
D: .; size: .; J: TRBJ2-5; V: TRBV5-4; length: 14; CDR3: CASSLRRSSGTQYF; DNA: TGTGCCAGCAGCTTAAGAAGGTCCTCGGGTACCCAGTACTTC
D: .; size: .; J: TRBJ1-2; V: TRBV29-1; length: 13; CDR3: CSVEAYLNYGYTF; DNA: TGCAGCGTTGAAGCGTACCTTAACTATGGCTACACCTTC
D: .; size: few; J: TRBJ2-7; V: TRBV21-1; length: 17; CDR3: CASRRGSTTIMLYEQYF; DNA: TGTGCCAGCCGGAGAGGTTCGACGACAATCATGCTTTACGAGCAGTACTTC
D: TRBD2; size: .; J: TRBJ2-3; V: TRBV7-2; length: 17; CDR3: CASSWTSGRPSTDTQYF; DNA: TGTGCCAGCAGCTGGACTAGCGGGAGACCTAGCACAGATACGCAGTATTTT
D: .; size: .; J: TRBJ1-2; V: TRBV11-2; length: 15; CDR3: CASSPRGSQGYGYTF; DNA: TGTGCCAGCAGCCCTAGAGGTAGCCAGGGTTATGGCTACACCTTC
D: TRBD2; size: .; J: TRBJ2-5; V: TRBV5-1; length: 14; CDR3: CASSFGTTKETQYF; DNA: TGCGCCAGCAGCTTCGGGACTACTAAAGAGACCCAGTACTTC
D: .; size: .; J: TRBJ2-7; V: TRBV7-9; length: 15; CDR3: CASSLRGDSNYEQYF; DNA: TGTGCCAGCAGCCTCCGTGGGGACTCGAATTACGAGCAGTACTTC
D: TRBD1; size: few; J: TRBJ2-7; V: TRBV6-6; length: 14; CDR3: CASSSGQGSYEQYF; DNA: TGTGCCAGCAGTTCGGGACAGGGCTCCTACGAGCAGTACTTC
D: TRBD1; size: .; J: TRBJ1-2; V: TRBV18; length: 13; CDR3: CASSPEGAAGYTF; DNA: TGTGCCAGCTCACCAGAGGGGGCAGCTGGCTACACCTTC
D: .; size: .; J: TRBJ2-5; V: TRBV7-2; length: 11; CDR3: CASSIEETQYF; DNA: TGTGCCAGCAGCATTGAAGAGACCCAGTACTTC
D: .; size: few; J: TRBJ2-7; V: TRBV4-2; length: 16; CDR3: CASSQHRDLPSYEQYF; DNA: TGTGCCAGCAGCCAACACCGGGACCTACCCTCCTACGAGCAGTACTTC
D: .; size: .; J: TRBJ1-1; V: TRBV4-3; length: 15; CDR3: CASSQEGLLNTEAFF; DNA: TGCGCCAGCAGCCAAGAGGGACTGCTGAACACTGAAGCTTTCTTT
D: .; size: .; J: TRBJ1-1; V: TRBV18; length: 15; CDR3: CASSRQNMVNTEAFF; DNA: TGTGCCAGCTCACGCCAAAATATGGTGAACACTGAAGCTTTCTTT
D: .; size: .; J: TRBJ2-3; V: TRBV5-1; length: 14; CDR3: CASSLGAGTDTQYF; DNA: TGCGCCAGCAGCTTGGGGGCAGGCACAGATACGCAGTATTTT
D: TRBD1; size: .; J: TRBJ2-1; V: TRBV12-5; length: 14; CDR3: CASGFGTDLDEQFF; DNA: TGTGCTAGTGGTTTCGGGACAGATCTGGATGAGCAGTTCTTC
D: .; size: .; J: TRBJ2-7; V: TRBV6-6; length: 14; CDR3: CASGPGWVVDEQYF; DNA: TGTGCCAGCGGGCCAGGGTGGGTTGTGGACGAGCAGTACTTC
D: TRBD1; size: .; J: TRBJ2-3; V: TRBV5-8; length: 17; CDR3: CASSSRPGQDLTDTQYF; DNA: TGTGCCAGCAGCAGCAGACCGGGACAGGACCTCACAGATACGCAGTATTTT
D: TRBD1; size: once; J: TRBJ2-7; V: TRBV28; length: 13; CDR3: CASSLTGLYEQYF; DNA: TGTGCCAGCAGCCTGACAGGGCTCTACGAGCAGTACTTC
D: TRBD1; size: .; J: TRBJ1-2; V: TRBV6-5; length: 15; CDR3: CASSYSKGQFYGYTF; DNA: TGTGCCAGCAGTTACTCAAAGGGACAGTTCTATGGCTACACCTTC
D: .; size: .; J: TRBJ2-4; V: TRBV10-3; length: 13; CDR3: CAISESAKNIQYF; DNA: TGTGCCATCAGTGAGTCGGCCAAAAACATTCAGTACTTC
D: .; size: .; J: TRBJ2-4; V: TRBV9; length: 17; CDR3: CASSVGIDSFPKNIQYF; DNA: TGTGCCAGCAGCGTAGGGATCGATAGCTTTCCCAAAAACATTCAGTACTTC
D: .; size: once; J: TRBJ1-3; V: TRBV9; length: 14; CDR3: CASNRPGAGNTIYF; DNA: TGTGCCAGCAATCGACCGGGGGCCGGAAACACCATATATTTT
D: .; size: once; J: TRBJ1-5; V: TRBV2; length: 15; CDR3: CASRHFREGYQPQHF; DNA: TGTGCCAGCAGACATTTTCGAGAGGGGTATCAGCCCCAGCATTTT
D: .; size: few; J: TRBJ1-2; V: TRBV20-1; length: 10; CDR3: CSARGGGYTF; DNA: TGCAGTGCTAGAGGCGGTGGCTACACCTTC
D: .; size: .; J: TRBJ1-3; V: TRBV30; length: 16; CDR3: CAWSPYAGQSGNTIYF; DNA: TGTGCCTGGAGTCCCTATGCAGGACAGTCTGGAAACACCATATATTTT
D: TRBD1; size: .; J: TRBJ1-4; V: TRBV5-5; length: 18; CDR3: CASSARDSILATNEKLFF; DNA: TGTGCCAGCAGCGCCCGGGACAGCATTTTAGCAACTAATGAAAAACTGTTTTTT
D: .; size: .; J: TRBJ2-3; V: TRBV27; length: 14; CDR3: CASSPLAFPDTQYF; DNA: TGTGCCAGCAGCCCTCTAGCGTTCCCAGATACGCAGTATTTT
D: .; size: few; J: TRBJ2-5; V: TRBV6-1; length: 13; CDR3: CASSDSVQETQYF; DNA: TGTGCCAGCAGTGATTCAGTCCAAGAGACCCAGTACTTC
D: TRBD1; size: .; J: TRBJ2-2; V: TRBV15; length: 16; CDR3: CATSRPMTGRAGELFF; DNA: TGTGCCACCAGCAGACCTATGACAGGGCGGGCCGGGGAGCTGTTTTTT